Listed below are T cell receptor beta chains from one sample, sequenced in a study of graft-versus-host responses after intestinal transplantation. Generated by immunoSEQ multiplex PCR, the TCRdb table keeps only in-frame clones and is missing some. The sample records 20,000 to 30,000 clones, 70% to 90% being singletons. Sequencing was performed on PBMCs, taken around 460 days after intestinal transplant. These receptors were obtained from a human patient who received an intestinal transplant, so some T cells may come from the graft donor. Each CDR3 is given with its conserved first and last residue. Fields, in order: V gene, J gene, clone size, D gene, CDR3 DNA, CDR3 protein. D genes are given only for firm matches. Clone size is stated in some rows and not others, as once, few, many or a class when expanded.

TRBV19	TRBJ2-7	few	NA	TGTGCCAGTAGTATAGCGCGGGACTACGAGCAGTACTTC	CASSIARDYEQYF
TRBV6-5	TRBJ1-3	few	NA	TGTGCCAGCAGGGGCAGCGGAAACACCATATATTTT	CASRGSGNTIYF
TRBV5-1	TRBJ2-7	NA	TRBD1	TGCGCCAGCAGCTTGAATGGACAGGGATTCAACGAGCAGTACTTC	CASSLNGQGFNEQYF
TRBV11-1	TRBJ2-7	once	TRBD1	TGTGCCAGCAGCTTAAGGTACGGACAGGCCCACGAGCAGTACTTC	CASSLRYGQAHEQYF
TRBV6-5	TRBJ2-1	NA	NA	TGTGCCAGCAGTTACTCGATATTTGCCCGCAATGAGCAGTTCTTC	CASSYSIFARNEQFF
TRBV19	TRBJ2-1	NA	NA	TGTGCCAGTAGTTCCAACCCTCCCGGGAGAGTGTGGAGTGAGCAGTTCTTC	CASSSNPPGRVWSEQFF
TRBV6-5	TRBJ2-7	NA	NA	TGTGCCAGCAGTGGCCAGGGGCCATCCGAGCAGTACTTC	CASSGQGPSEQYF
TRBV6-1	TRBJ2-2	NA	NA	TGTGCCAGCAGGGTGAAGACAACGAACACCGGGGAGCTGTTTTTT	CASRVKTTNTGELFF
TRBV6-6	TRBJ2-1	NA	NA	TGTGCCAGCAGTTTCGCACAGTACAATGAGCAGTTCTTC	CASSFAQYNEQFF
TRBV29-1	TRBJ2-3	NA	TRBD2	TGCAGCGCTCAGGATAGCGGGAGGACAGATACGCAGTATTTT	CSAQDSGRTDTQYF
TRBV6-1	TRBJ2-7	NA	NA	TGTGCCAGTTGGAGGGGGGGAAACTCCTACGAGCAGTACTTC	CASWRGGNSYEQYF
TRBV19	TRBJ2-1	NA	NA	TGTGCCAGTAGCGACCGGGACACCCGGCAGTTCTTC	CASSDRDTRQFF
TRBV6-5	TRBJ2-7	NA	NA	TGTGCCAGCACCCTAACCGAGGGGGTTTACGAGCAGTACTTC	CASTLTEGVYEQYF
TRBV7-3	TRBJ2-7	NA	TRBD1	TGTGCCAGCAGCTTTGGGACAGGGGGCAGGTACGAGCAGTACTTC	CASSFGTGGRYEQYF
TRBV25-1	TRBJ2-3	once	TRBD2	TGTGCCAGCAGTCGCCCTAGCGGGAACACAGATACGCAGTATTTT	CASSRPSGNTDTQYF
TRBV7-2	TRBJ2-7	NA	TRBD2	TGTGCCAGCAGCTTAGGTGGGACTAGCACCTACGAGCAGTACTTC	CASSLGGTSTYEQYF
TRBV9	TRBJ2-3	NA	NA	TGTGCCAGCAGCGTAAGGTTCGCTGATACGCAGTATTTT	CASSVRFADTQYF
TRBV6-1	TRBJ2-1	NA	TRBD2	TGTGCCAGCAAACTAGCGCCCTCCTACAATGAGCAGTTCTTC	CASKLAPSYNEQFF
TRBV9	TRBJ1-2	NA	TRBD1	TGTGCCAGCAGCATTGCCACAGGGGCTGGTGGCTACACCTTC	CASSIATGAGGYTF
TRBV13	TRBJ2-5	NA	NA	TGTGCCAGCAGCCCCAAGGACCGTGACCAAGAGACCCAGTACTTC	CASSPKDRDQETQYF
TRBV6-1	TRBJ2-7	NA	NA	TGTGCCAGCAGCCGCACTGGGAGCACTGCCTACGAGCAGTACTTC	CASSRTGSTAYEQYF
TRBV19	TRBJ1-5	NA	NA	TGTGCCAGTAGTATAGGGGGTCAGCCCCAGCATTTT	CASSIGGQPQHF
TRBV6-1	TRBJ2-3	NA	NA	TGTGCCAGCAGTGTATCCTCCGGGACTAGCACAGATACGCAGTATTTT	CASSVSSGTSTDTQYF
TRBV28	TRBJ2-2	NA	NA	TGTGCCAGCAGTTTCCAGGGGCTGAACACCGGGGAGCTGTTTTTT	CASSFQGLNTGELFF
TRBV6-5	TRBJ1-1	NA	NA	TGTGCCAGCAGTTACTCGACAGTAAACACTGAAGCTTTCTTT	CASSYSTVNTEAFF
TRBV19	TRBJ2-4	NA	NA	TGTGCCAGTAGTATACAGGGCGAGGGAAACATTCAGTACTTC	CASSIQGEGNIQYF
TRBV4-2	TRBJ2-7	NA	NA	TGTGCCAGCAGCCAAGATGTTAGCCCCCATGACGAGCAGTACTTC	CASSQDVSPHDEQYF
TRBV27	TRBJ2-1	NA	TRBD2	TGTGCCAGCAGTTTACGGACTAGCGGGTCCAATGAGCAGTTCTTC	CASSLRTSGSNEQFF
TRBV4-2	TRBJ2-1	NA	NA	TGTGCCAGCAGCCAAGAGGGGTCAGGGGCCAATGAGCAGTTCTTC	CASSQEGSGANEQFF
TRBV5-1	TRBJ2-1	NA	NA	TGCGCCAGCAGCTTGGAAACCCGCGGCCATGAGCAGTTCTTC	CASSLETRGHEQFF
TRBV6-1	TRBJ1-2	NA	NA	TGTGCCAGCAGCCCAACAGAGTGGGGCTATGGCTACACCTTC	CASSPTEWGYGYTF
TRBV7-8	TRBJ1-5	NA	NA	TGTGCCAGCAGCCTTCAGGAACAAAATCAGCCCCAGCATTTT	CASSLQEQNQPQHF
TRBV11-2	TRBJ1-1	NA	NA	TGTGCCAGCAGCTTTATGAGGAACACTGAAGCTTTCTTT	CASSFMRNTEAFF
TRBV9	TRBJ2-1	NA	TRBD1	TGTGCCAGCATCCCGGACGACAGGGGGTCCTACAATGAGCAGTTCTTC	CASIPDDRGSYNEQFF
TRBV23-1	TRBJ2-6	NA	NA	TGCGCCAGCAGTCGCCAGGGTGCCGGGGCCAACGTCCTGACTTTC	CASSRQGAGANVLTF
TRBV6-1	TRBJ1-5	NA	NA	TGTGCCAGCAGTCCGGGGACTGTGAATCAGCCCCAGCATTTT	CASSPGTVNQPQHF
TRBV19	TRBJ2-7	NA	TRBD2	TGTGCCAGTAGTATAGAGGTAGCGGGAGCCCCCGAGCAGTACTTC	CASSIEVAGAPEQYF
TRBV5-1	TRBJ2-2	NA	TRBD2	TGCGCCAGCAGCTTGATGGTGCTAGCGGGAGGCTCGGGAAACACCGGGGAGCTGTTTTTT	CASSLMVLAGGSGNTGELFF
TRBV9	TRBJ2-7	NA	TRBD2	TGTGCCAGCAGCGTAGAGCTCCGGGGACTAGCGGGAGGACGACCCTACGAGCAGTACTTC	CASSVELRGLAGGRPYEQYF
TRBV9	TRBJ1-2	NA	TRBD1	TGTGCCAGCAGCGGCGGACAGGGTAACTATGGCTACACCTTC	CASSGGQGNYGYTF
TRBV28	TRBJ2-7	NA	TRBD1	TGTGCCAGCGGGACAGGGCCTTCCTACGAGCAGTACTTC	CASGTGPSYEQYF
TRBV4-1	TRBJ2-1	NA	NA	TGCGCCAGCAGCCAAAACCGGGTTGGGGATGAGCAGTTCTTC	CASSQNRVGDEQFF